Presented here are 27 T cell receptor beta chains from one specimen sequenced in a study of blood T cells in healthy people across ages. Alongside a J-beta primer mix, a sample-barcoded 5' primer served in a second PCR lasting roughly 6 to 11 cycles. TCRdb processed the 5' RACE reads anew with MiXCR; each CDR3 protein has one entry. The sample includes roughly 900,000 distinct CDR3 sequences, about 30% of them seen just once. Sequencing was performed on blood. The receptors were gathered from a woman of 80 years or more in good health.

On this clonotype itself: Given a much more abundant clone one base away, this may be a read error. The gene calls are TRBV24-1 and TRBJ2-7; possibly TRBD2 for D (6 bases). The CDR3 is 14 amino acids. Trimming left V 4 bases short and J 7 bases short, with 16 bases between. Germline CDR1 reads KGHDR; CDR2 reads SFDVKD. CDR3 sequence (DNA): TGTGCCACCAGTGACCCGACTAGGCACAATGAGCAGTACTTC. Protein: CATSDPTRHNEQYF.

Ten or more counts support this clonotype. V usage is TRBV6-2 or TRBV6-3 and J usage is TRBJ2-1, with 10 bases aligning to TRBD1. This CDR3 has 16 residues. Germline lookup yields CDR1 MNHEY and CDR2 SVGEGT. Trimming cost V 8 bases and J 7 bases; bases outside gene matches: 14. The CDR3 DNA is TGTGCCAGCTGTTTTGGAGGGACAGGGGCTGAGAATGAGCAGTTCTTC. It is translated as CASCFGGTGAENEQFF.

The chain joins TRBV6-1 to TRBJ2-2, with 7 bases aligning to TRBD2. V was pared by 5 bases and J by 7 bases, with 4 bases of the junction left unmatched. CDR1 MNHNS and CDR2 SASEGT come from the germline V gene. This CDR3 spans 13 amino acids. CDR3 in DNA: TGTGCCAGCAGTTCACTAGCGATCGGGGAGCTGTTTTTT. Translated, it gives CASSSLAIGELFF.

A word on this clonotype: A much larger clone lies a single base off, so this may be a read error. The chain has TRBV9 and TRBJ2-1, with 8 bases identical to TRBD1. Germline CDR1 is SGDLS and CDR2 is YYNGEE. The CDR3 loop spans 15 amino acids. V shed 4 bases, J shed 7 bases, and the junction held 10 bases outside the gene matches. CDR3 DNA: TGTGCCAGCAGCCTCGGGACAGGAGGCTCTAATGAGCAGTTCTTC. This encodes CASSLGTGGSNEQFF.

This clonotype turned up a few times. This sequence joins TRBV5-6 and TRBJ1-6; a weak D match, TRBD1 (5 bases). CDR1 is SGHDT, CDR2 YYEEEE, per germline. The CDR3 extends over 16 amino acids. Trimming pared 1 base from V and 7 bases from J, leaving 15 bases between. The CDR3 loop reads CASSLNPQGRNSPLHF. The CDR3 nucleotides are TGTGCCAGCAGCTTGAATCCCCAGGGTCGGAATTCACCCCTCCACTTT.

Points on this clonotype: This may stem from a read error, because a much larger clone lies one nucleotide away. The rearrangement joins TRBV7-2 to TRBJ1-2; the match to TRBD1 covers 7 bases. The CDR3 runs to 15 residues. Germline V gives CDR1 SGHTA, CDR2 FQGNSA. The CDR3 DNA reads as TGTGCCAGCAGCTCTCGACAGGGAAAAGAGTATGACTACACCTTC. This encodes CASSSRQGKEYDYTF. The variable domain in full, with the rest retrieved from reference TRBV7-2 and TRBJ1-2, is GAGVSQSPSNKVTEKGKDVELRCDPISGHTALYWYRQSLGQGLEFLIYFQGNSAPDKSGLPSDRFSAERTGGSVSTLTIQRTQQEDSAVYLCASSSRQGKEYDYTFGSGTRLTVV.

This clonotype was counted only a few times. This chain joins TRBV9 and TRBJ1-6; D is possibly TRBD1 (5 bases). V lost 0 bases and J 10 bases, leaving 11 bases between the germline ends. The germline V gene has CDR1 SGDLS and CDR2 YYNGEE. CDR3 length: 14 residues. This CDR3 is CASSVGGSWSPLHF. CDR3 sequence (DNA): TGTGCCAGCAGCGTAGGGGGCTCATGGTCACCCCTCCACTTT.

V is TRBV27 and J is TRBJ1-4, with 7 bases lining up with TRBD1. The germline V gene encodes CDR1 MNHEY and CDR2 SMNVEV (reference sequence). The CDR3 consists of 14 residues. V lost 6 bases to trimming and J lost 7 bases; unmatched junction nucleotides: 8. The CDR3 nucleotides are TGTGCCAGCAGCCCAGACAGGGTCAGTGAAAAACTGTTTTTT. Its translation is CASSPDRVSEKLFF. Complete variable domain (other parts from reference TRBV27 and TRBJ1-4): EAQVTQNPRYLITVTGKKLTVTCSQNMNHEYMSWYRQDPGLGLRQIYYSMNVEVTDKGDVPEGYKVSRKEKRNFPLILESPSPNQTSLYFCASSPDRVSEKLFFGSGTQLSVL.

CDR3 sequence: CASSRTGQDTEAFF. For the CDR3, the DNA is TGTGCCAGCAGCCGGACAGGGCAGGACACTGAAGCTTTCTTT. The genes are TRBV7-9 and TRBJ1-1; 8 bases line up with TRBD1. The CDR3 sequence is 14 residues long. V was pared by 5 bases and J by 3 bases, with 5 bases of the junction left unmatched. From germline, CDR1 is SEHNR and CDR2 FQNEAQ (reference sequence).

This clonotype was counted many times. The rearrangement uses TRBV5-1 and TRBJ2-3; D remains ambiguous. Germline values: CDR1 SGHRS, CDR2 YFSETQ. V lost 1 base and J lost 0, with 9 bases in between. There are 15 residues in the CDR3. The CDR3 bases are TGCGCCAGCAGCTTGAAGACTTCTAGCACAGATACGCAGTATTTT. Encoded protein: CASSLKTSSTDTQYF. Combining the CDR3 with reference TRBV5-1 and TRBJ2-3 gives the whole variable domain KAGVTQTPRYLIKTRGQQVTLSCSPISGHRSVSWYQQTPGQGLQFLFEYFSETQRNKGNFPGRFSGRQFSNSRSEMNVSTLELGDSALYLCASSLKTSSTDTQYFGPGTRLTVL.

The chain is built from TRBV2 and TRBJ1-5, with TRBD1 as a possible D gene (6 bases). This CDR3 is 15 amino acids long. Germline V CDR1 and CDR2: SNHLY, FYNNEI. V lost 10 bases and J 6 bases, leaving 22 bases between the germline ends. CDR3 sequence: CANKGGNWGAQPQHF. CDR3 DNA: TGTGCCAACAAAGGGGGGAATTGGGGGGCTCAGCCCCAGCATTTT.

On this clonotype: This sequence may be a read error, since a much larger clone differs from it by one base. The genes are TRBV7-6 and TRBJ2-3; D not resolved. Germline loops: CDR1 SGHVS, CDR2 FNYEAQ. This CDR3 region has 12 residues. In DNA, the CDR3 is TGTGCCAGCAGCTCCTGGAGAGATACGCGGTATTTT. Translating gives CASSSWRDTRYF.

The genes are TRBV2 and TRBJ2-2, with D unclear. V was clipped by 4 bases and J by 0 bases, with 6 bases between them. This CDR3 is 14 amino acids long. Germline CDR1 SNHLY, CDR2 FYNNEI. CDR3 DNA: TGTGCCAGCAGTGGAACCGCGAACACCGGGGAGCTGTTTTTT. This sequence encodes CASSGTANTGELFF.

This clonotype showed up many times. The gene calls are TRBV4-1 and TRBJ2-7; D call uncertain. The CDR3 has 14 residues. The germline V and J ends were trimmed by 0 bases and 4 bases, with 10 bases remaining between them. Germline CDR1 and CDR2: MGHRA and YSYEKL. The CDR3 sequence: CASSQELQKYEQYF. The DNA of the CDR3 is TGCGCCAGCAGCCAAGAGCTACAGAAGTACGAGCAGTACTTC.

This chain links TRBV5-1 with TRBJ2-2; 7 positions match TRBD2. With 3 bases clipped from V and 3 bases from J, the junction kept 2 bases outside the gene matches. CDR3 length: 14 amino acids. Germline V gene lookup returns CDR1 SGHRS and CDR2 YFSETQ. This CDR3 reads CASSWEGHTGELFF. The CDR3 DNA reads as TGCGCCAGCAGCTGGGAGGGACACACCGGGGAGCTGTTTTTT.

The CDR3 protein is CASSERQGENTEAFF. CDR3 DNA sequence: TGTGCCAGCAGCGAAAGACAGGGGGAAAACACTGAAGCTTTCTTT. The chain recombines TRBV6-5 with TRBJ1-1, with 9 bases aligning to TRBD1. Trimming removed 6 bases from V and 2 bases from J; junction bases left unmatched: 7. CDR3 length: 15 amino acids. Germline V gives CDR1 MNHEY, CDR2 SVGAGI.

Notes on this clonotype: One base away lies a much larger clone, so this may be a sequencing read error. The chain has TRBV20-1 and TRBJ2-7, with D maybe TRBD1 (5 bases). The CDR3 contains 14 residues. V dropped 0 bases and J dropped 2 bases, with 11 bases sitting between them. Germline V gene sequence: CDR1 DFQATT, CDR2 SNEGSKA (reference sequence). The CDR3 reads CSARDLGHPYEQYF. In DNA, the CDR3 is TGCAGTGCTAGAGATCTTGGACATCCCTACGAGCAGTACTTC.

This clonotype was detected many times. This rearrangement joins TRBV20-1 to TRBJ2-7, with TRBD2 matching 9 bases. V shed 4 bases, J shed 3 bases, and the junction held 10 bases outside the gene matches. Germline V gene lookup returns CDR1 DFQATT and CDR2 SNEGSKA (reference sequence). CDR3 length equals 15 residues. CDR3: CSANAALAGIYEQYF. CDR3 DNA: TGCAGTGCTAATGCGGCTCTAGCGGGGATCTACGAGCAGTACTTC.

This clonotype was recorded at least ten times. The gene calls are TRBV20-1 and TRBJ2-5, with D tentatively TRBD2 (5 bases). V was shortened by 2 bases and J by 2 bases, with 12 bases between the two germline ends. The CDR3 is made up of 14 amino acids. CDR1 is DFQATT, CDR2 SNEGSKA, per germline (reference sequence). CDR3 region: CSARRAGRQETQYF. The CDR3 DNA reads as TGCAGTGCTAGACGGGCGGGCAGACAAGAGACCCAGTACTTC.

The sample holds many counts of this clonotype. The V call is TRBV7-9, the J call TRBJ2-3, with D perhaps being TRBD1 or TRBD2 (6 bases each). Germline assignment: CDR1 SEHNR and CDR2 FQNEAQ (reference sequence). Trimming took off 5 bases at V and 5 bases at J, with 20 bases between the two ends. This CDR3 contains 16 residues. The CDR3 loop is CASSTVAVQDRDTQYF. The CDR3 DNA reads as TGTGCCAGCAGCACCGTAGCGGTCCAGGACAGAGATACGCAGTATTTT.

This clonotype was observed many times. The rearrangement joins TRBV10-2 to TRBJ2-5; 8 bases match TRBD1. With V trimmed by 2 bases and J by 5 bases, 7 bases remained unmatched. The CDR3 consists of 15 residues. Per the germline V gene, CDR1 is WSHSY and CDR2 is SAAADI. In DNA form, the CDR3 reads TGCGCCAGCAGTGAGAGTGGCACAGGGGGTGAGACCCAGTACTTC. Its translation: CASSESGTGGETQYF.

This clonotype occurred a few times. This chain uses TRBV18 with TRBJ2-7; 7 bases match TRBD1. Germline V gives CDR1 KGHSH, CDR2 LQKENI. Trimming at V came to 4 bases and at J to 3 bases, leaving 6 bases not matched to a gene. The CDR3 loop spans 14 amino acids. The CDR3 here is CASSHRGEGYEQYF. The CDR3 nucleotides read TGTGCCAGCTCACACAGGGGCGAGGGCTACGAGCAGTACTTC.

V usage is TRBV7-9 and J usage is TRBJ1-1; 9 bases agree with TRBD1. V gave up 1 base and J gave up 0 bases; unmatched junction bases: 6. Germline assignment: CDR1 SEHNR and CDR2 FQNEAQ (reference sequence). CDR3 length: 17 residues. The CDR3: CASSLVGTGRLNTEAFF. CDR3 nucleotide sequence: TGTGCCAGCAGCTTAGTGGGGACAGGGAGACTGAACACTGAAGCTTTCTTT.

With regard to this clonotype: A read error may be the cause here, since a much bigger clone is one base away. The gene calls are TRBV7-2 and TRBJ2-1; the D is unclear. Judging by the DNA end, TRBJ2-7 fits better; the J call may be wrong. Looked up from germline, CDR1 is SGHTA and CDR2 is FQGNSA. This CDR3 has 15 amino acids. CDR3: CASSSSASSYNEQYF. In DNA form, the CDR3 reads TGTGCCAGCAGCTCCAGCGCGTCCTCCTACAATGAGCAGTACTTC.

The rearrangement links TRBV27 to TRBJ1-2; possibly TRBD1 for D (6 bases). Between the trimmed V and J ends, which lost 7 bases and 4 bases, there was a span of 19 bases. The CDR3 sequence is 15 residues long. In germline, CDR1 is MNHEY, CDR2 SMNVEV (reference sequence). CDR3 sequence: CASKMRAGAGYGYTF. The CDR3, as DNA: TGTGCCAGCAAAATGAGGGCAGGGGCTGGCTATGGCTACACCTTC.

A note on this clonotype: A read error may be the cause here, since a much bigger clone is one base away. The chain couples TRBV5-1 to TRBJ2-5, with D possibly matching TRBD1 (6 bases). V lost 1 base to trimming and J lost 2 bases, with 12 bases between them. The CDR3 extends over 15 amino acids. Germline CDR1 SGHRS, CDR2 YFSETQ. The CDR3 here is CASSLMPGHQETQYF. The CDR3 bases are TGCGCCAGCAGCTTGATGCCGGGACATCAAGAGACCCAGTACTTC.

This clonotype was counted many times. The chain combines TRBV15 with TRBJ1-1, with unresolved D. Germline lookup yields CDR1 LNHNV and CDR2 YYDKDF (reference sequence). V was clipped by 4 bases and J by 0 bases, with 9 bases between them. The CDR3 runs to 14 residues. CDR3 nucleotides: TGTGCCACCAGCACTCGCTACATGAACACTGAAGCTTTCTTT. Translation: CATSTRYMNTEAFF.